The 11 T cell receptor beta chains listed next were all sequenced from one sample in a study of blood T cell repertoires in COVID-19. The repertoire was sequenced with immunoSEQ multiplex PCR; TCRdb's copy has only in-frame clones and lacks some. The table has around 110,000 clones, approximately 84% seen once; the top ten hold less than 8%. Sequencing used peripheral blood. Every receptor here comes from a man between 65 and 85 years old with active or convalescent COVID-19.

The V call is TRBV18, the J call TRBJ2-7; TRBD1 agrees at 7 bases. CDR3 length: 14 residues. Germline CDR1 reads KGHSH; CDR2 reads LQKENI. V shed 6 bases, J shed 5 bases, and the junction held 10 bases outside the gene matches. The DNA of the CDR3 is TGTGCCAGCTCGTCCCGACAGGGAGTCCACGAGCAGTACTTC. Its protein is CASSSRQGVHEQYF. The complete variable domain, with remaining parts taken from reference TRBV18 and TRBJ2-7, reads NAGVMQNPRHLVRRRGQEARLRCSPMKGHSHVYWYRQLPEEGLKFMVYLQKENIIDESGMPKERFSAEFPKEGPSILRIQQVVRGDSAAYFCASSSRQGVHEQYFGPGTRLTVT.

The V gene is TRBV11-1, the J gene TRBJ2-2; D is possibly TRBD1 (5 bases). The germline gives CDR1 SGHAT, CDR2 FQDESV (reference sequence). V shed 5 bases and J shed 2 bases, with 15 bases lying between them. This CDR3 comprises 16 residues. The CDR3 nucleotides read TGTGCCAGCAGCCGGAGTAGGGGTAGAAACACCGGGGAGCTGTTTTTT. This sequence encodes CASSRSRGRNTGELFF.

This clone was found a few times. The chain recombines TRBV3-1 (or the pseudogene TRBV3-2) with TRBJ2-2; 12 bases line up with TRBD1. The CDR3 runs 16 residues. The junction had 8 bases not matched to a gene; V was cut back by 5 bases and J by 7 bases. From germline, CDR1 is LGHDT and CDR2 YNNKEL (reference sequence). The CDR3 DNA reads as TGTGCCAGCAGCTATGCCGGGACAGGGGGCAGCGGGGAGCTGTTTTTT. Its translation is CASSYAGTGGSGELFF.

This clone appeared once. V usage is TRBV6-5 and J usage is TRBJ2-1; TRBD2 matches 14 bases. Germline CDR1 and CDR2: MNHEY and SVGAGI. Germline trimming cut 0 bases from V and 8 bases from J; bases unmatched to any gene: 0. The CDR3 consists of 15 residues. The CDR3 sequence is CASSYSGLAGDEQFF. The CDR3 region has the DNA TGTGCCAGCAGTTACTCGGGACTAGCGGGAGATGAGCAGTTCTTC.

The rearrangement uses TRBV7-5 and TRBJ1-6; no DNA check was done on the table's D call, TRBD1. TRBV7-5 is listed as a pseudogene. The CDR3 length is 15 residues. CDR3 bases: TGTGCCAGAGCTGTCAGTTCGTCTCCTAATTCACCCCTCCACTTT. Encoded protein: CARAVSSSPNSPLHF.

The chain is built from TRBV10-2 and TRBJ2-2; D unresolved. Trimming stripped 7 bases from V and 2 bases from J, with 11 bases between. The V gene's germline CDR1 is WSHSY and CDR2 SAAADI. The CDR3 contains 14 residues. CDR3 residues: CASKRDTNTGELFF. The CDR3 DNA sequence: TGCGCCAGCAAAAGAGACACAAACACCGGGGAGCTGTTTTTT.

The chain links TRBV4-3 to TRBJ2-1; D is perhaps TRBD1 (5 bases). Germline loops: CDR1 LGHNA, CDR2 YSLEER. Deletions cut 1 base from V and 7 bases from J, with 8 bases between. The CDR3 totals 13 residues. The CDR3 reads CASSQVKGNEQFF. CDR3 in DNA: TGCGCCAGCAGCCAAGTGAAGGGGAATGAGCAGTTCTTC.

J is TRBJ1-2 and V is TRBV7-3, with D possibly TRBD1 on 5 matching bases. The CDR3 is 15 amino acids. V was trimmed by 0 bases and J by 8 bases, leaving 16 bases between them. Germline values: CDR1 SGHTA, CDR2 FQGTGA. The chain's CDR3 is CASSLTPRGVEGYTF. The CDR3 coding sequence is TGTGCCAGCAGCTTAACCCCAAGGGGCGTCGAGGGCTACACCTTC.

CDR3 in DNA: TGTGCCAGCAGTTCCACCCTAGGGGGCCGGGATGGCTACACCTTC. This gives the protein CASSSTLGGRDGYTF. The chain couples TRBV27 to TRBJ1-2; 7 nucleotides match TRBD1. The J segment lost 6 bases and the V segment lost 4 bases, leaving 11 bases of the junction unmatched. The CDR3 runs to 15 residues. The germline gives CDR1 MNHEY, CDR2 SMNVEV (reference sequence).

This chain uses TRBV7-2 with TRBJ1-1; TRBD1 matches at 11 bases. The junction had 8 bases not matched to a gene; V was cut back by 5 bases and J by 6 bases. The CDR3 is made up of 15 amino acids. Per germline, CDR1 SGHTA and CDR2 FQGNSA. The CDR3 DNA follows: TGTGCCAGCAGCCCCGGACAGGGGGCGCGGTCTGAAGCTTTCTTT. The encoded protein is CASSPGQGARSEAFF.

V and J are TRBV27 and TRBJ2-1, with D possibly TRBD2 on 5 matching bases. Trimming removed 6 bases at V and 3 bases at J, with 9 bases between. There are 13 residues in the CDR3. Germline CDR1 reads MNHEY; CDR2 reads SMNVEV (reference sequence). The CDR3 DNA follows: TGTGCCAGCAGAAGACGGGACTACAATGAGCAGTTCTTC. Translating it yields CASRRRDYNEQFF.